This entry is about one T cell receptor beta chain. The antigen remains undetermined. The data were taken from a study of identical twins. J lost 2 bases, V lost 2 bases, and 9 bases had no gene match. In germline, CDR1 is MGHRA, CDR2 YSYEKL. The CDR3 covers 17 residues. Study results and caveats: Weaker excess twin sharing was seen among beta out-of-frame sequences. Clonotypes of the beta chain that were abundant in cord blood carried fewer insertions (memory repertoires showed none). Shared out-of-frame alpha sequences (those common to twins) showed excess low generation probability.

A universal primer site arose from template switching, and cDNA bore unique molecular identifiers. TCRdb recomputed calls from the 5' RACE reads with MiXCR, one row per CDR3 protein. The sample lists more than 1.5 million distinct CDR3 sequences, about 32% occurring once. This chain links TRBV4-1 with TRBJ2-4, with 7 bases lining up with TRBD2. This clonotype was obtained from a newborn girl in good health. The sequencing sample was made of cord blood. The DNA of the CDR3 is TGCGCCAGCAGCCAACCCCCTAGCGGCGGTTCCAAAAACATTCAGTACTTC. Its translation is CASSQPPSGGSKNIQYF.